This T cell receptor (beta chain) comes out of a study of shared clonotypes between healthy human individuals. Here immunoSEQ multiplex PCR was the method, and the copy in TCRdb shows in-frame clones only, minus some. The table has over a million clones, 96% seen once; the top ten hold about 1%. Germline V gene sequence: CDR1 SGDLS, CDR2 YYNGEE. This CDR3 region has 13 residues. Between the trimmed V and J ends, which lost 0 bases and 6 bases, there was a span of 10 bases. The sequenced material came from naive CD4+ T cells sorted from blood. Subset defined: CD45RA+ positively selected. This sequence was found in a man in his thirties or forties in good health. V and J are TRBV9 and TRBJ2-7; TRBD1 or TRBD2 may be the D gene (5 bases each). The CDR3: CASSVVGGSEQYF. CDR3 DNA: TGTGCCAGCAGCGTAGTTGGGGGTTCCGAGCAGTACTTC.